The clone carrying this TCR beta chain has just a few counts. This specimen comes from a study of CD8 T cells in ankylosing spondylitis. TCRdb analysed the 5' RACE reads with MiXCR anew, one entry per CDR3 protein. The sample comprises 250,000 or so distinct CDR3 sequences, 18% of which are singletons, and around 30% rests with the top ten. The CDR3 totals 15 residues. CDR1 and CDR2 (germline): SGDLS, YYNGEE. Trimming took 0 bases from V and 2 from J; bases not matched to a gene: 3. V usage is TRBV9 and J usage is TRBJ2-7; 9 bases are a match to TRBD2. This clonotype was obtained from a male donor with ankylosing spondylitis or in good health (not recorded which). Sequencing used blood, either unsorted or a sorted T cell fraction (not recorded which). CDR3 sequence reads: CASSVDASGAYEQYF. As DNA, the CDR3 is TGTGCCAGCAGCGTAGACGCTAGCGGGGCCTACGAGCAGTACTTC.